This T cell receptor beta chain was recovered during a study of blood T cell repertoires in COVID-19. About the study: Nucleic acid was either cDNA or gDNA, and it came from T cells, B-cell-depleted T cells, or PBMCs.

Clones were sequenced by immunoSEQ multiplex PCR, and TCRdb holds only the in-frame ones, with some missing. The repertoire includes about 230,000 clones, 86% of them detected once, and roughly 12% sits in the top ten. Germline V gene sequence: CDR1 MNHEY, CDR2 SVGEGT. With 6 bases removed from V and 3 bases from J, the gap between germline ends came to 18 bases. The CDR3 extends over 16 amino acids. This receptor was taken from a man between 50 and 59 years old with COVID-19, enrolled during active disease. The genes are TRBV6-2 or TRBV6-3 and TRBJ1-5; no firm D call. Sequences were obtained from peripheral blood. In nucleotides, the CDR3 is TGTGCCAGCAGACCTCCCGGGAAAGAGAACAATCAGCCCCAGCATTTT. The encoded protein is CASRPPGKENNQPQHF.